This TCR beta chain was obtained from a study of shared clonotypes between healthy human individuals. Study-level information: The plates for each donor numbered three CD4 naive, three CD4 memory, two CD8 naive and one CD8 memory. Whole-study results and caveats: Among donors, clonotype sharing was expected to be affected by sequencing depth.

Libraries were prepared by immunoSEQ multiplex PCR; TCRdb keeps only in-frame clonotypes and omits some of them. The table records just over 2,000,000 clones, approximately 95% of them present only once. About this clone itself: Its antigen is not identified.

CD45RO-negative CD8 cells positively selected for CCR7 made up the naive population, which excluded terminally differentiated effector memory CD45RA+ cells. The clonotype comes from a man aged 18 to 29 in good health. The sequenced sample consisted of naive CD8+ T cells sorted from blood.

The CDR3, as DNA: TGTGCCAGTTCCCTAGCGGGAGCCCCATACAATGAGCAGTTCTTC. Translation gives CASSLAGAPYNEQFF. This sequence joins TRBV19 and TRBJ2-1; 10 bases agree with TRBD2. J gave up 4 bases and V 8 bases, and 8 bases lay outside the gene matches. Looked up from germline, CDR1 is LNHDA and CDR2 is SQIVND (reference sequence). This CDR3 is 15 amino acids long.